The 12 T cell receptor beta chains in this list originate from one sample, sequenced in a study of T cell changes during pregnancy in multiple sclerosis. Sequencing used immunoSEQ multiplex PCR; TCRdb keeps in-frame clones, though not all of them. This sample yields 100,000 or so clones, of which 90% to 95% are seen a single time; 0.7% to 0.9% belongs to the top ten. Sequences were derived from peripheral blood, sampled before pregnancy. The receptors here all came from a female donor with multiple sclerosis, enrolled in a pregnancy study.

This chain links TRBV30 with TRBJ1-2, with D maybe TRBD1 (6 bases). The length of the CDR3 is 15 residues. Trimming took off 0 bases at V and 2 bases at J, with 13 bases between the two ends. Germline-derived CDR1 and CDR2 are GTSNPN and SVGIG (reference sequence). CDR3 protein: CAWSVRHRANYGYTF. The CDR3, as DNA: TGTGCCTGGAGTGTACGCCACAGGGCCAACTATGGCTACACCTTC. The full variable domain, rest sourced from reference TRBV30 and TRBJ1-2, is SQTIHQWPATLVQPVGSPLSLECTVEGTSNPNLYWYRQAAGRGLQLLFYSVGIGQISSEVPQNLSASRPQDRQFILSSKKLLLSDSGFYLCAWSVRHRANYGYTFGSGTRLTVV.

The V and J genes are TRBV13 and TRBJ2-1; unclear D gene. CDR3 length: 12 amino acids. Germline V gene data show CDR1 as PRHDT and CDR2 as FYEKMQ (reference sequence). Trimming removed 0 bases at V and 7 bases at J, with 4 bases between. In nucleotides, the CDR3 is TGTGCCAGCAGCTTAGGACAGAATGAGCAGTTCTTC. This sequence encodes CASSLGQNEQFF.

V usage is TRBV6-4 and J usage is TRBJ2-7; a weak D match, TRBD1 (6 bases). V lost 5 bases, J lost 5 bases, and 19 bases lay in between. This CDR3 spans 15 amino acids. Germline V gene lookup returns CDR1 MRHNA and CDR2 SNTAGT. CDR3 residues: CASSPRGNRVHEQYF. The DNA for the CDR3 is TGTGCCAGCAGTCCCCGCGGCAACAGGGTCCACGAGCAGTACTTC.

This chain joins TRBV4-3 and TRBJ2-1, with 8 bases identical to TRBD1. V shed 0 bases and J 9 bases; nucleotides not matched to a gene: 7. This CDR3 has 15 amino acids. The V gene's germline CDR1 is LGHNA and CDR2 YSLEER. The CDR3 here is CASSQDLAGGIEQFF. The CDR3 region has the DNA TGCGCCAGCAGCCAAGATTTGGCAGGGGGCATTGAGCAGTTCTTC.

This chain connects TRBV5-6 to TRBJ2-6; possible D gene TRBD2, 5 bases. Trimming removed 6 bases at V and 0 bases at J, with 7 bases between. Germline CDR1 reads SGHDT; CDR2 reads YYEEEE. CDR3 length: 14 residues. CDR3 loop: CASTRGSGANVLTF. The CDR3 nucleotides are TGTGCCAGCACCCGGGGCTCTGGGGCCAACGTCCTGACTTTC.

The chain couples TRBV14 to TRBJ2-5; D unclear. Germline CDR1 and CDR2: SGHDN and FVKESK. Trimming pared 0 bases from V and 5 bases from J, leaving 7 bases between. CDR3 size: 13 residues. The CDR3 loop is CASSQDLEETQYF. CDR3 in DNA: TGTGCCAGCAGCCAAGATCTGGAGGAGACCCAGTACTTC.

This chain connects TRBV30 to TRBJ2-7, with D possibly TRBD2 on 6 matching bases. The CDR3 consists of 12 residues. In germline, CDR1 is GTSNPN, CDR2 SVGIG (reference sequence). Trimming stripped 8 bases from V and 3 bases from J, with 14 bases between. In nucleotides, the CDR3 is TGTGCCGCAGAGGAGGGCCGCTACGAGCAGTACTTC. As protein: CAAEEGRYEQYF.

The J gene is TRBJ2-7, the V gene TRBV10-3, with a weak D call TRBD1 (5 bases). The V end was cut by 3 bases, the J end by 5 bases, with 8 bases between. Germline-derived CDR1 and CDR2 are ENHRY and SYGVKD. The CDR3 length is 12 residues. The CDR3: CAISDQGNEQYF. For the CDR3, the DNA is TGTGCCATCAGTGACCAGGGCAACGAGCAGTACTTC.

The V gene is TRBV28, the J gene TRBJ2-7; D is perhaps TRBD2 (6 bases). From germline, CDR1 is MDHEN and CDR2 SYDVKM. CDR3 size: 14 residues. The germline V and J ends were trimmed by 8 bases and 0 bases, with 14 bases remaining between them. CDR3 in amino acids: CASCRERASYEQYF. In nucleotides, the CDR3 is TGTGCCAGCTGTAGAGAGCGGGCCTCCTACGAGCAGTACTTC.

This clone was seen only once. The chain uses TRBV6-5 and TRBJ2-5; perhaps TRBD2 as D (6 bases). Trimming took off 8 bases at V and 5 bases at J, with 6 bases between the two ends. Germline values: CDR1 MNHEY, CDR2 SVGAGI. This CDR3 is built from 10 residues. The CDR3 sequence is CASGRETQYF. The CDR3 DNA reads as TGTGCCAGCGGGAGGGAGACCCAGTACTTC.

The chain has TRBV4-1 and TRBJ1-1; TRBD1 agrees at 8 bases. CDR3 length equals 17 residues. V was pared by 0 bases and J by 1 base, with 7 bases of the junction left unmatched. Per germline, CDR1 MGHRA and CDR2 YSYEKL. This CDR3 reads CASSQDPAGGRNTEAFF. CDR3 bases: TGCGCCAGCAGCCAAGATCCGGCAGGGGGCAGGAACACTGAAGCTTTCTTT.

This chain uses TRBV7-9 with TRBJ2-1, with TRBD2 matching over 9 bases. Germline values: CDR1 SEHNR, CDR2 FQNEAQ (reference sequence). The CDR3 has 17 residues. The V gene end was trimmed by 0 bases and the J gene end by 7 bases; junction bases not matched to a gene: 10. In nucleotides, the CDR3 is TGTGCCAGCAGCTTAGCTGTACGTAGCGGGAGTGAGAATGAGCAGTTCTTC. Amino acids: CASSLAVRSGSENEQFF.